This T cell receptor beta chain was documented in a study of T-cell memory formation after mild COVID-19. Findings and limits, study-wide: The study found balanced CD4/CD8 in clones contracting day 15 to 85 and a CD4+ lean in later expanders. CM and EM subsets held most contracting CD4+ clones; EMRA held CD8+ ones. Pre-infection memory carried some responding clones, suggesting that cross-reactive memory joined.

To note about this clonotype: The antigen remains unidentified.

The CDR3 is made up of 12 amino acids. From germline, CDR1 is DFQATT and CDR2 SNEGSKA (reference sequence). The V gene lost 6 bases and the J gene lost 1 base, with 7 bases spanning the gap. A 5'RACE reaction primed in the constant segment made cDNA libraries of TCR alpha and TCR beta, and these carried sample barcodes and UMIs. TCRdb ran MiXCR on the 5' RACE reads and lists one entry per CDR3 protein. Of under 300,000 distinct CDR3 sequences in the sample, 8.5% to 9.5% were seen once. This sequence joins TRBV20-1 and TRBJ1-5; D remains unclear. The origin of this receptor is a man aged 18 to 30 who had mild COVID-19 (a few samples of this study predate the infection). Cell type and time point are not known. Sequencing used PBMCs or a T cell subset sorted from them (not recorded which). The CDR3 nucleotides read TGCAGTGCAAGTATAAGCAATCAGCCCCAGCATTTT. It translates to CSASISNQPQHF.